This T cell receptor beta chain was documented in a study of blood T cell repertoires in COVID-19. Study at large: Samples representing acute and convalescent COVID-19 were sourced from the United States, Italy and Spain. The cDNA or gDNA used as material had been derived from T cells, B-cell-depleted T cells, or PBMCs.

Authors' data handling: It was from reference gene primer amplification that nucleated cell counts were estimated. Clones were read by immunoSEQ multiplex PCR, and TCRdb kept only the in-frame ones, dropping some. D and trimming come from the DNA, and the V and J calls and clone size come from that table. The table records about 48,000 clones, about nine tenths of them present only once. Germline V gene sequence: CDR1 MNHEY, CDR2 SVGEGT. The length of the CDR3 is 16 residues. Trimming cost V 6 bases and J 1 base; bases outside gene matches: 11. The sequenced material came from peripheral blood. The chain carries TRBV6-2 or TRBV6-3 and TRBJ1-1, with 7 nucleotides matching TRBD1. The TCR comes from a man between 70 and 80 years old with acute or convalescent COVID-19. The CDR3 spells CASSPAYAGGNTEAFF. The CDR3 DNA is TGTGCCAGCAGCCCCGCCTATGCAGGGGGGAACACTGAAGCTTTCTTT.